Listed below are T cell receptor beta chains from one sample, sequenced in a study of Graves' ophthalmopathy and Graves' hyperthyroidism. TCRdb itself ran the multiplex PCR reads through MiXCR, one entry per CDR3 protein. The sample holds roughly 500,000 distinct CDR3 sequences, roughly an eighth seen once. Source material: blood. These receptors originate from a woman in her 30s with Graves' ophthalmopathy. CDR3s include the opening cysteine and the closing phenylalanine or tryptophan. The order of the fields is V gene, D gene, clone size, J gene, CDR3 DNA, CDR3 protein. D genes are given only for firm matches. A clone size is listed for some rows: how often the clone was seen (once, few, many), or a class if it is expanded.

V gene: TRBV2; D gene: -; clone size: few; J gene: TRBJ2-3; CDR3 DNA: TGTGCCAGAACTATCCGGGGGACTGCCGAGCGAGATACGCAGTATTTT; CDR3 protein: CARTIRGTAERDTQYF
V gene: TRBV2; D gene: TRBD2; clone size: many; J gene: TRBJ2-7; CDR3 DNA: TGTGCCAGCAGTGAAACTTCTAGCGGGGGGAGCTCCTACGAGCAGTACTTC; CDR3 protein: CASSETSSGGSSYEQYF
V gene: TRBV30; D gene: -; clone size: -; J gene: TRBJ1-2; CDR3 DNA: TGTGCCTGGAGCTCGGAAGGGAACTATGGCTACACCTTC; CDR3 protein: CAWSSEGNYGYTF
V gene: TRBV6-1; D gene: -; clone size: many; J gene: TRBJ2-7; CDR3 DNA: TGTGCCAGCAGTGGGGGGGCAGACGAGCAGTACTTC; CDR3 protein: CASSGGADEQYF
V gene: TRBV20-1; D gene: -; clone size: few; J gene: TRBJ2-7; CDR3 DNA: TGCAGTGCTAGAGGTCCAGCGGAAGGTTTTTACGAGCAGTACTTC; CDR3 protein: CSARGPAEGFYEQYF
V gene: TRBV12-3/TRBV12-4; D gene: -; clone size: -; J gene: TRBJ2-7; CDR3 DNA: TGTGCCAGCAGTTTCTCCAGGGGAGGGCGAGAGCAGTACTTC; CDR3 protein: CASSFSRGGREQYF
V gene: TRBV12-3/TRBV12-4; D gene: -; clone size: many; J gene: TRBJ1-6; CDR3 DNA: TGTGCCAGCAGTCCGACGGCCGTTGATTCACCCCTCCACTTT; CDR3 protein: CASSPTAVDSPLHF
V gene: TRBV7-6; D gene: TRBD1; clone size: many; J gene: TRBJ2-5; CDR3 DNA: TGTGCCAGCAGCTTAGGGACAGGGGGCCTACAAGAGACCCAGTACTTC; CDR3 protein: CASSLGTGGLQETQYF
V gene: TRBV6-5; D gene: -; clone size: many; J gene: TRBJ1-2; CDR3 DNA: TGTGCCAGCAGACCCTTCGGGGAGGACTATGGCTACACCTTC; CDR3 protein: CASRPFGEDYGYTF
V gene: TRBV7-7; D gene: TRBD2; clone size: many; J gene: TRBJ2-7; CDR3 DNA: TGTGCTAGCAGCTTCCGATCTGTCTGGCGGGAGGAGTACGAGCAGTACTTC; CDR3 protein: CASSFRSVWREEYEQYF
V gene: TRBV11-2; D gene: -; clone size: few; J gene: TRBJ1-2; CDR3 DNA: TGTGCCAGCACCCTGGGCAGTTCTATCTTTGGCTACACCTTC; CDR3 protein: CASTLGSSIFGYTF
V gene: TRBV27; D gene: -; clone size: -; J gene: TRBJ1-6; CDR3 DNA: TGTGCCAGCAGTTTTTGGACTTCCCTCCGGAATTCACCCCTCCACTTT; CDR3 protein: CASSFWTSLRNSPLHF
V gene: TRBV6-2/TRBV6-3; D gene: TRBD2; clone size: many; J gene: TRBJ2-7; CDR3 DNA: TGTGCCAGCAGTTACTCCACTAGCGGGAGGGCCAACTCCTACGAGCAGTACTTC; CDR3 protein: CASSYSTSGRANSYEQYF
V gene: TRBV4-1; D gene: -; clone size: -; J gene: TRBJ1-5; CDR3 DNA: TGCGCCAGCAGCCAAGAGCAGGGAGGGGTAGGACAGCCCCAGCATTTT; CDR3 protein: CASSQEQGGVGQPQHF
V gene: TRBV6-1; D gene: -; clone size: many; J gene: TRBJ2-5; CDR3 DNA: TGTGCCAGCAGTGATTGGGGGATGTGGGAGACCCAGTACTTC; CDR3 protein: CASSDWGMWETQYF
V gene: TRBV10-3; D gene: TRBD1; clone size: many; J gene: TRBJ2-7; CDR3 DNA: TGTGCCATCAGTGACCCGTTGGACAGGGGCTCCTACGAGCAGTACTTC; CDR3 protein: CAISDPLDRGSYEQYF
V gene: TRBV12-3/TRBV12-4; D gene: -; clone size: many; J gene: TRBJ1-1; CDR3 DNA: TGTGCCAGCAGTTTATATGTCACTGAAGCTTTCTTT; CDR3 protein: CASSLYVTEAFF
V gene: TRBV6-5; D gene: -; clone size: many; J gene: TRBJ2-7; CDR3 DNA: TGTGCCAGCAGTTCCTTCGGGAGCTCCTACGAGCAGTACTTC; CDR3 protein: CASSSFGSSYEQYF
V gene: TRBV19; D gene: TRBD1; clone size: -; J gene: TRBJ1-2; CDR3 DNA: TGTGCCAGTAGTCCCGGGACAGGGGCGAACGGCTATGGCTACACCTTC; CDR3 protein: CASSPGTGANGYGYTF
V gene: TRBV12-3/TRBV12-4; D gene: -; clone size: many; J gene: TRBJ1-1; CDR3 DNA: TGTGCCAGCAGCCCTCTTAGTGGCATCACTGAAGCTTTCTTT; CDR3 protein: CASSPLSGITEAFF
V gene: TRBV7-9; D gene: TRBD1; clone size: many; J gene: TRBJ1-1; CDR3 DNA: TGTGCCAGCAGCCCCGGGACAGTGAACACTGAAGCTTTCTTT; CDR3 protein: CASSPGTVNTEAFF
V gene: TRBV12-3/TRBV12-4; D gene: -; clone size: many; J gene: TRBJ1-1; CDR3 DNA: TGTGCCAGCAGTCCGACAGCAACGAACACTGAAGCTTTCTTT; CDR3 protein: CASSPTATNTEAFF